This TCR beta chain was recorded in a study of regulatory T cells in long-lasting Graves disease. Regarding time point: newly diagnosed GD, antithyroid drugs for less than 3 months. Preparation of the TCR library used RNA extracted from PBMCs. This clonotype was seen repeatedly, ten times or more. Germline V gene lookup returns CDR1 SEHNR and CDR2 FQNEAQ (reference sequence). V lost 2 bases and J lost 4, with 19 bases in between. The CDR3 has 17 amino acids. iRepertoire HTBI primers and Arm-PCR of CDR3 regions built TCR beta libraries. TCRdb recomputed calls from the multiplex PCR reads with MiXCR, one row per CDR3 protein. The sample holds a few hundred thousand distinct CDR3 sequences, approximately 15% seen once. The sample also formed part of further work on T cells in Graves' hyperthyroidism and ophthalmopathy. That work states: Subjects aged 18 to 65 presented with newly diagnosed hyperthyroidism of less than 2 months' duration.

The receptor's source is a man between 35 and 55 years old with Graves disease. V usage is TRBV7-9 and J usage is TRBJ2-3; D remains ambiguous. Sequenced here: peripheral blood mononuclear cells (PBMCs), sampled at new diagnosis, from a patient treated with antithyroid drugs. Here the CDR3 reads CASSLTQAGGNADTQYF. CDR3 DNA sequence: TGTGCCAGCAGCTTAACTCAGGCAGGTGGCAATGCAGATACGCAGTATTTT.